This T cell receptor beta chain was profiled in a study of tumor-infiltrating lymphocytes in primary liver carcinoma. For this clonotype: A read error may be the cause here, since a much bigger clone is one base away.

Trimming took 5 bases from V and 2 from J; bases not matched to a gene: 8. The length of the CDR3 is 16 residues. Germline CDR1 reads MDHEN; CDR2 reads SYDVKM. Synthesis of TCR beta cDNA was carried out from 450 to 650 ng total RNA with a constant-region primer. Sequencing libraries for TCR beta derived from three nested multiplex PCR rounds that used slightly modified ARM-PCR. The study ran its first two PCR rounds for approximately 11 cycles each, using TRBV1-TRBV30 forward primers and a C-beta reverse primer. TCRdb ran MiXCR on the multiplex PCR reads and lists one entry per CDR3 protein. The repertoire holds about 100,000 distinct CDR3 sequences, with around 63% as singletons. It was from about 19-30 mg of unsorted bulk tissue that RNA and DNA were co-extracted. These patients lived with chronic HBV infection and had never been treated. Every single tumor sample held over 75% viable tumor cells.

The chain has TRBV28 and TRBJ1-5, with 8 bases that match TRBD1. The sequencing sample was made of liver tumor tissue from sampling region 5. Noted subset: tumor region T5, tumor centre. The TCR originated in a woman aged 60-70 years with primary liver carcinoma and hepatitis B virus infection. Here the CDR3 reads CASSTLKGQGNQPQHF. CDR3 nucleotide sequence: TGTGCCAGCAGTACCCTTAAGGGACAGGGCAATCAGCCCCAGCATTTT.